A selection of T cell receptor beta chains follows, all from one sample in a study of cytomegalovirus exposure and HLA in healthy donors. Produced via immunoSEQ multiplex PCR; TCRdb's table is partial and in-frame only. The data contain some 65,000 clones, 62% of them singletons. What was sequenced was PBMCs. These receptors were collected from a man aged 25 to 40 in good health and CMV-seronegative. Each CDR3 is given with its conserved first and last residue.

V gene	CDR3 length	CDR3 protein
TRBV13	14	CASSFGQNVYGYTF
TRBV7-2	17	CASSLALTLGGGETQYF
TRBV5-1	14	CASSLTSRVETQYF
TRBV6-5	14	CASRGTGDNQPQHF
TRBV29-1	15	CSAGRARPMNTEAFF
TRBV13	15	CASSTTGEAKNIQYF
TRBV2	17	CASRGLLRGSTNEKLFF
TRBV5-1	14	CASSSGQSNYGYTF
TRBV6-1	14	CASRHGGLYTEAFF
TRBV7-9	15	CASSLGMQVFYGYTF
TRBV13	14	CASSLGLRLDEQFF
TRBV7-9	15	CASSHRDSGANVLTF
TRBV6-5	14	CASRRDFGTDTQYF
TRBV9	15	CASSVGVGATDTQYF
TRBV29-1	13	CSVRTRGRETQYF
TRBV7-8	15	CASSLADSLGETQYF
TRBV5-1	14	CASSLAQGAAEQYF
TRBV19	13	CASSIDPQDGYTF
TRBV29-1	15	CSVGGAYGTHQPQHF
TRBV2	12	CASSETGSGYTF
TRBV6-5	13	CASSYTRNTEAFF
TRBV6-4	15	CASSPTSGGANEQFF
TRBV5-6	15	CASSSGTGGAGELFF
TRBV14	15	CASSQEAGLTETQYF
TRBV20-1	11	CSVQLNTEAFF
TRBV12-5	16	CASGLVLTGRNTEAFF
TRBV9	14	CASSEGQSNQPQHF
TRBV6-1	14	CASSTRTGADEQYF
TRBV9	15	CASSVGPRSPGELFF
TRBV5-4	16	CASSTQGAKMNTEAFF
TRBV4-1	17	CASSQDYRVQGASGYTF
TRBV7-2	15	CASSYDSSSYNEQFF
TRBV6-1	14	CASSVGLVEETQYF
TRBV4-2	18	CASSQASGGLSSYNEQFF
TRBV6-5	13	CASSYGPNTEAFF
TRBV18	14	CASSPGQGIYGYTF
TRBV18	13	CASSPDSYNEQFF
TRBV29-1	13	CSSGRSSYNEQFF
TRBV7-2	18	CASSLANLGAGPRETQYF
TRBV7-7	11	CASSAGETQYF
TRBV30	12	CAWGLRTDTQYF
TRBV6-5	14	CASSRSNRADEQYF
TRBV11-2	16	CASSLVLAGSTDTQYF
TRBV6-5	14	CASSDPGQGFGYTF
TRBV27	13	CASSYYRGGEQYF
TRBV5-1	16	CASSLRTSGGVYEQYF
TRBV30	13	CAWTKTGGTEAFF
TRBV30	13	CAWSVQGRYEQYF
TRBV13	14	CASSPRTTYTEAFF
TRBV5-6	13	CASSWGEGYEQYF
TRBV4-1	13	CASSQETADTQYF
TRBV5-6	14	CASSLGSGGYEQYF
TRBV18	13	CASSPALAPEQYF
TRBV7-2	15	CASSQRTGEPYEQYF